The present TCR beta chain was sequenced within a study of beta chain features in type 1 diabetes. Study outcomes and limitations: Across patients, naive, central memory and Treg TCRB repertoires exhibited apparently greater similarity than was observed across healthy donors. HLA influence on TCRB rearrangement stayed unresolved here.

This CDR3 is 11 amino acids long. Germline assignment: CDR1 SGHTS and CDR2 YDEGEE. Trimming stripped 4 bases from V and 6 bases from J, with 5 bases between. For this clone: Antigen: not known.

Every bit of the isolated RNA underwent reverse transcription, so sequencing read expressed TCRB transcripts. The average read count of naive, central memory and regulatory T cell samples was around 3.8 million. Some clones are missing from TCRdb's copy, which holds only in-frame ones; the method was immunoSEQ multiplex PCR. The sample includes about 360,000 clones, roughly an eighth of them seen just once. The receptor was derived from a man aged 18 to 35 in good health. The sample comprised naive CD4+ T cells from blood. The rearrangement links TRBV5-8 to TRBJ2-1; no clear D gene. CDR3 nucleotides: TGTGCCAGCAGCCCCCTCAATGAGCAGTTCTTC. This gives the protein CASSPLNEQFF.